These 18 T cell receptor beta chains originate from one sample sequenced in a study of blood T cell repertoires in COVID-19. Sequencing was performed with immunoSEQ multiplex PCR; in TCRdb, only in-frame clones are kept and a portion is missing. The sample shows hundreds of thousands of clones, about 87% of them seen only once. Sequenced input: PBMCs or T cells enriched from blood (not recorded which). Receptors were obtained from a man aged 50 or older who had been exposed to COVID-19.

CDR3 DNA sequence: TGCAGCGTTGAAAGGGGGGGCGGAACTGGCTACACCTTC. This codes for CSVERGGGTGYTF. The chain couples TRBV29-1 to TRBJ1-2; a weak D match, TRBD1 (6 bases). The CDR3 is 13 amino acids. Germline CDR1 reads SQVTM; CDR2 reads ANQGSEA. Trimming took off 2 bases at V and 7 bases at J, with 14 bases between the two ends.

The chain combines TRBV29-1 with TRBJ1-4; 9 positions match TRBD1. The CDR3 loop spans 13 amino acids. J was trimmed by 7 bases and V by 7 bases; bases with no gene match: 7. CDR1 and CDR2 (germline): SQVTM, ANQGSEA. CDR3 amino acids: CSAITGGTEKLFF. The CDR3 coding sequence is TGCAGCGCCATAACAGGGGGCACTGAAAAACTGTTTTTT.

This chain joins TRBV28 and TRBJ2-7; TRBD1 matches at 12 bases. V trimming: 4 bases; J trimming: 13 bases; junction bases outside the gene matches: 14. This CDR3 is built from 15 residues. Looked up from germline, CDR1 is MDHEN and CDR2 is SYDVKM. Here the CDR3 reads CASSSTLAGTGGVYV. CDR3 bases: TGTGCCAGCAGTTCTACCCTCGCCGGGACAGGGGGCGTCTACGTC.

This clone was observed a single time. The rearrangement joins TRBV5-1 to TRBJ1-2; D may be TRBD1 (6 bases). Germline V gives CDR1 SGHRS, CDR2 YFSETQ. The germline V and J ends were trimmed by 2 bases and 0 bases, with 23 bases remaining between them. The CDR3 is 19 amino acids. The CDR3 bases are TGCGCCAGCAGCTTTAAAATACAGGGAGATCCTTCAGCTAACTATGGCTACACCTTC. It codes for CASSFKIQGDPSANYGYTF.

The rearrangement joins TRBV25-1 to TRBJ2-1, with 8 bases lining up with TRBD1. J lost 4 bases, V lost 7 bases, and 12 bases had no gene match. The CDR3 consists of 16 residues. CDR1 MGHDK and CDR2 SYGVNS come from the germline V gene. CDR3 bases: TGTGCCAGCACCGCCTCCGGGACAGGCCTTTACAATGAGCAGTTCTTC. Its translation: CASTASGTGLYNEQFF.

The chain uses TRBV27 and TRBJ1-5; possible D gene TRBD1, 6 bases. The V gene's germline CDR1 is MNHEY and CDR2 SMNVEV (reference sequence). V was shortened by 5 bases and J by 5 bases, with 16 bases between the two germline ends. This CDR3 is built from 15 residues. CDR3 sequence (DNA): TGTGCCAGCAGTCGGATCGGGGGGGCCTATCAGCCCCAGCATTTT. Translated: CASSRIGGAYQPQHF.

The chain carries TRBV4-1 and TRBJ1-6; no definite D call. V was clipped by 4 bases and J by 0 bases, with 13 bases between them. The CDR3 spans 17 residues. CDR1 and CDR2 (germline): MGHRA, YSYEKL. CDR3 loop: CASSPADGVSYNSPLHF. The CDR3, as DNA: TGCGCCAGCAGCCCAGCAGACGGAGTCTCCTATAATTCACCCCTCCACTTT.

The gene calls are TRBV5-3 and TRBJ2-6; D is undetermined. TRBV5-3 qualifies as an ORF whose function is uncertain. Trimming took 2 bases from V and 3 from J, leaving 12 bases between them. The CDR3 spans 16 residues. The CDR3 loop reads CARSFGALGGANVLTF. CDR3 nucleotide sequence: TGTGCCAGAAGCTTCGGAGCGTTGGGTGGGGCCAACGTCCTGACTTTC.

The V gene is TRBV5-1, the J gene TRBJ2-3, with 8 nucleotides matching TRBD2. Losses at the gene ends were 0 bases for V and 1 base for J; bases not matched to a gene: 4. Looked up from germline, CDR1 is SGHRS and CDR2 is YFSETQ. The CDR3 has 16 residues. DNA for the CDR3: TGCGCCAGCAGCTTGGCCCCGGGGGGGCGCACAGATACGCAGTATTTT. This encodes CASSLAPGGRTDTQYF.

In regard to this clone: The identical CDR3 is also encoded by other nucleotide sequences in the sample. The genes are TRBV9 and TRBJ2-2; tentative D call: TRBD2 (5 bases). Germline lookup yields CDR1 SGDLS and CDR2 YYNGEE. The CDR3 is made up of 14 amino acids. Trimming cost V 1 base and J 1 base, with 5 bases left between them. For the CDR3, the DNA is TGTGCCAGCAGCGTACGGGGGAACACCGGGGAGCTGTTTTTT. Amino acids: CASSVRGNTGELFF. Drawing the rest from reference TRBV9 and TRBJ2-2, the complete variable domain is DSGVTQTPKHLITATGQRVTLRCSPRSGDLSVYWYQQSLDQGLQFLIQYYNGEERAKGNILERFSAQQFPDLHSELNLSSLELGDSALYFCASSVRGNTGELFFGEGSRLTVL.

Details on this clone: The sample carries other DNA sequences with the same CDR3. The chain recombines TRBV12-3 or TRBV12-4 with TRBJ1-5; 7 bases match TRBD1. With 5 bases clipped from V and 2 bases from J, the junction kept 0 bases outside the gene matches. The CDR3 runs 13 residues. The CDR3 DNA reads as TGTGCCAGCAGTGGGACAGGCAATCAGCCCCAGCATTTT. This translates into CASSGTGNQPQHF.

Here the CDR3 reads CASSVVGSGAYNEQFF. CDR3 bases: TGTGCCAGCAGCGTAGTCGGAAGCGGGGCCTACAATGAGCAGTTCTTC. This chain joins TRBV9 and TRBJ2-1, with 7 positions matching TRBD2. CDR1 is SGDLS and CDR2 is YYNGEE in the germline V gene. The CDR3 extends over 16 amino acids. Germline trimming cut 0 bases from V and 2 bases from J; bases unmatched to any gene: 5.

In its sample, this clone was seen a few times. V and J are TRBV3-1 (or the pseudogene TRBV3-2) and TRBJ1-2; D may be TRBD1 (6 bases). The CDR3 loop spans 16 amino acids. The ends were cut back, 1 base at V and 0 bases at J, with 12 bases in the middle. The germline gives CDR1 LGHDT, CDR2 YNNKEL (reference sequence). For the CDR3, the DNA is TGTGCCAGCAGCCAAGCGTACAGGGTTACTAACTATGGCTACACCTTC. Amino acid sequence: CASSQAYRVTNYGYTF.

The chain employs TRBV30 and TRBJ2-5, with 8 bases matching TRBD1. The length of the CDR3 is 12 residues. Germline loops: CDR1 GTSNPN, CDR2 SVGIG (reference sequence). J was trimmed by 4 bases and V by 7 bases; bases with no gene match: 5. The CDR3 here is CAYDRGGETQYF. The CDR3 DNA reads as TGTGCCTACGACAGGGGTGGAGAGACCCAGTACTTC.

V is TRBV19 and J is TRBJ1-5; TRBD1 might be the D (5 bases). This CDR3 contains 16 residues. V dropped 3 bases and J dropped 3 bases, with 15 bases sitting between them. Germline lookup yields CDR1 LNHDA and CDR2 SQIVND (reference sequence). DNA for the CDR3: TGTGCCAGTAGTATTGGGGGGGAGTGGCCCAATCAGCCCCAGCATTTT. It translates to CASSIGGEWPNQPQHF.

DNA of the CDR3: TGTGCCAGCAGCGCTCGACAGGGCTCACCCCTCCACTTT. It codes for CASSARQGSPLHF. V usage is TRBV7-2 and J usage is TRBJ1-6; 7 positions agree with TRBD1. J gave up 10 bases and V 5 bases, and 5 bases lay outside the gene matches. In germline, CDR1 is SGHTA, CDR2 FQGNSA. This CDR3 is built from 13 residues.

V gene TRBV18 combines with J gene TRBJ2-2, with 7 nucleotides matching TRBD1. This CDR3 is 14 amino acids long. V lost 4 bases, J lost 4 bases, and 3 bases stayed unmatched. Germline CDR1 reads KGHSH; CDR2 reads LQKENI. The CDR3: CASSLGQPTGELFF. CDR3 sequence (DNA): TGTGCCAGCTCACTGGGACAGCCCACCGGGGAGCTGTTTTTT.

The gene calls are TRBV28 and TRBJ1-2, with TRBD1 identical over 7 bases. Germline CDR1 MDHEN, CDR2 SYDVKM. The CDR3 loop spans 13 amino acids. The ends lost 5 bases at V and 6 bases at J; junction bases unmatched: 6. CDR3 DNA sequence: TGTGCCAGCAGTGACGACAGGGTGGATGGCTACACCTTC. Translated: CASSDDRVDGYTF.